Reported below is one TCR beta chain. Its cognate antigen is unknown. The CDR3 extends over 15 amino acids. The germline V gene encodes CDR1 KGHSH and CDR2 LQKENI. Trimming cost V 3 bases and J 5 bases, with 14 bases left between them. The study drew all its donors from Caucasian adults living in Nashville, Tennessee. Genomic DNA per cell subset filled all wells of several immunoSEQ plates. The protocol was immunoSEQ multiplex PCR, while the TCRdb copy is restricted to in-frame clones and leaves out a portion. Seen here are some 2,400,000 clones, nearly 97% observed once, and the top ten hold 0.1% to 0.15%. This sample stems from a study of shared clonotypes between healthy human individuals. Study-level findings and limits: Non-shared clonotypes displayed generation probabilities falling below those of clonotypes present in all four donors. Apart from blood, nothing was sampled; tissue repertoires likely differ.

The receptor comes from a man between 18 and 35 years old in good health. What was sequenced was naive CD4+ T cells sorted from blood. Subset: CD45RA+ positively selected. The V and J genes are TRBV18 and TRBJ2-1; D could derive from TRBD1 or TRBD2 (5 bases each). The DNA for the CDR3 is TGTGCCAGCTCACCCGCCGGGACCCCTAACAATGAGCAGTTCTTC. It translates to CASSPAGTPNNEQFF.